A selection of T cell receptor beta chains follows, all from one sample in a study of blood T cell repertoires in COVID-19. Using immunoSEQ multiplex PCR, the repertoire was profiled, and TCRdb retains in-frame clones only, with some absent. Here the sample spans about 200,000 clones, around nine tenths being singletons. The specimen was peripheral blood. These receptors were obtained from a young man with active or convalescent COVID-19. Both conserved end residues are part of each CDR3.

v_call	j_call	cdr3_aa
TRBV6-5	TRBJ1-4	CASSYGDRTEEKLFF
TRBV12-5	TRBJ2-1	CASGLVPWGGRRNEQFF
TRBV4-3	TRBJ2-3	CASSQDRGSSLGDTQYF
TRBV7-6	TRBJ2-7	CASSLLQGVSYEQYF
TRBV9	TRBJ1-3	CASSVTDSGNTIYF
TRBV18	TRBJ1-1	CASSPDYPGVNTEAFF
TRBV30	TRBJ2-2	CAWGDYSTGELFF
TRBV5-5	TRBJ1-1	CASSLSAGTEAFF
TRBV9	TRBJ2-1	CASSVALSGRGPNEQFF
TRBV5-1	TRBJ2-3	CASSFRDTQYF
TRBV5-8	TRBJ2-5	CASSSYPETGLTQYF
TRBV7-2	TRBJ2-1	CASTAAGAKGGFYNEQFF
TRBV15	TRBJ2-6	CATSSGTSGANVLTF
TRBV2	TRBJ1-4	CASKGTGAGEKLFF
TRBV7-2	TRBJ2-3	CASSLISAYTDTQYF
TRBV27	TRBJ1-1	CASSKRGQGFAEAFF
TRBV27	TRBJ1-1	CASSLGARTEAFF
TRBV11-2	TRBJ2-3	CASSWDSSTDTQYF
TRBV6-5	TRBJ1-1	CASSYNMRNTEAFF
TRBV19	TRBJ1-1	CASSPSGRTNTEAFF
TRBV19	TRBJ1-3	CASRDRGRGNTIYF
TRBV7-6	TRBJ2-3	CASWTQLSTDTQYF
TRBV6-5	TRBJ1-1	CASRGTANTEAFF
TRBV7-9	TRBJ1-6	CASSQTGGFNSPLHF
TRBV6-5	TRBJ1-2	CASSSPGTGGYGYTF
TRBV5-1	TRBJ2-5	CASSVGREQETQYF
TRBV9	TRBJ1-1	CASSAGNRGAFF
TRBV7-9	TRBJ1-2	CASRRDDGYTF
TRBV13	TRBJ1-2	CASSRQVPTDYGYTF
TRBV9	TRBJ2-2	CASSVGPGGLEAGELFF
TRBV2	TRBJ2-7	CASKGLAASYEQYF
TRBV9	TRBJ2-7	CASSPRDRAYEQYF
TRBV25-1	TRBJ2-1	CASSEGGRLYNEQFF
TRBV5-6	TRBJ1-5	CASSRTGNQPQHF
TRBV5-6	TRBJ1-1	CASSLAGVPMNTEAFF
TRBV7-9	TRBJ2-3	CASSETSTDTQYF
TRBV7-3	TRBJ2-5	CASSHSGRETQYF
TRBV7-2	TRBJ1-4	CASRGGLGVGEKLFF
TRBV5-1	TRBJ2-7	CASSLRPSGIDEQYF
TRBV12-5	TRBJ2-5	CASGFSGLGETQYF
TRBV19	TRBJ1-6	CASSSQGDNSPLHF
TRBV4-2	TRBJ2-7	CASSQGSSGRAGYEQYF
TRBV3-1/TRBV3-2	TRBJ2-2	CASSQDSSGGFGTGELFF